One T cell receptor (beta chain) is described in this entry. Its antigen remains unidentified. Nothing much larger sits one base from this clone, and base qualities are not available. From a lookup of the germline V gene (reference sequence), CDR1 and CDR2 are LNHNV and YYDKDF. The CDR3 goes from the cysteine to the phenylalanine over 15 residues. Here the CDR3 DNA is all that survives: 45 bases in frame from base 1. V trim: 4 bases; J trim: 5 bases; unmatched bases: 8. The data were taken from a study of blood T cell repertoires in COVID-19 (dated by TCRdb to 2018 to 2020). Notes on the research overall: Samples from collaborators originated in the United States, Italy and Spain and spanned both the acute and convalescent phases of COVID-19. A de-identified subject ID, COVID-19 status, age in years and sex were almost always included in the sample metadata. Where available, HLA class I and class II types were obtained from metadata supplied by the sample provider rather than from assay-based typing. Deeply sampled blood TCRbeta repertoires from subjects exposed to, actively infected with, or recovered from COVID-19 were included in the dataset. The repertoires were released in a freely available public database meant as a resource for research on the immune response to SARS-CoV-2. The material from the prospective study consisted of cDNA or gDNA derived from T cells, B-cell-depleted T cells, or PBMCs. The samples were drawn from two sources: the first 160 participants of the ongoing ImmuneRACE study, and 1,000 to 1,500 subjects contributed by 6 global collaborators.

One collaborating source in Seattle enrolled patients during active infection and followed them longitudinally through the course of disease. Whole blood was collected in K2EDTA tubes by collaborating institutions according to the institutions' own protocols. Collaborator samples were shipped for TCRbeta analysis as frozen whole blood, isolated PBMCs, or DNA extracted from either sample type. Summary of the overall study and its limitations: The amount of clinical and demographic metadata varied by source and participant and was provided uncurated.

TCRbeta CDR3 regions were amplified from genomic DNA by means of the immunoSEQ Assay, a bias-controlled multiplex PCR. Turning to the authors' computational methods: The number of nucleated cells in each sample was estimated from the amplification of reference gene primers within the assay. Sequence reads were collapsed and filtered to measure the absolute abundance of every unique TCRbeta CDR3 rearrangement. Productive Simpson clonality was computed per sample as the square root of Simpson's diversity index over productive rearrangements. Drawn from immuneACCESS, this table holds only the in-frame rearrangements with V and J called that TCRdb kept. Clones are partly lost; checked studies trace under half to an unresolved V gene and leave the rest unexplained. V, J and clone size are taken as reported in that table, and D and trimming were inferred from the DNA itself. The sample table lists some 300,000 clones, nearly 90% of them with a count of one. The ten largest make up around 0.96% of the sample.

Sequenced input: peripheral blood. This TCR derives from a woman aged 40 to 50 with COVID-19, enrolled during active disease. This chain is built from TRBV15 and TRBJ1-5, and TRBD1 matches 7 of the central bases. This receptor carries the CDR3 CATSTRADRDQPQHF. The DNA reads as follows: TGTGCCACCAGCACTCGAGCCGACAGGGATCAGCCCCAGCATTTT.